What follows describes a single T cell receptor beta chain. What it binds is unknown. The source of the sample is a study of T-cell reconstitution after alpha-beta-depleted transplantation in children. The study, taken as a whole, reports: Some patients' high day-60 TCRbeta diversity was traced to surviving recipient T cells and thymic progenitors. T-cell counts and diversity at one year post-transplant came mainly from newly produced T cells. There were reportedly several hundred expanded graft clones from which alpha-beta T cells came about two months after transplant.

It was with unique molecular identifiers that the TCRbeta library was prepared. MiXCR, run by TCRdb on the PCR reads, gives a single entry per CDR3 protein. The sample consists of 500,000 to 600,000 distinct CDR3 sequences, 25% to 30% of them appearing once. This CDR3 has 16 residues. Trimming took 3 bases from V and 10 from J; bases not matched to a gene: 13. CDR1 is MDHEN, CDR2 SYDVKM, per germline. The sequenced sample was PBMCs, obtained before TCRalphabeta/CD19-depleted stem cell transplant. This receptor was identified in a boy less than two years old with Wiskott-Aldrich syndrome, due to receive a stem cell transplant. V and J are TRBV28 and TRBJ2-1; 9 positions agree with TRBD2. DNA of the CDR3: TGTGCCAGCAGTTTTCGAGGGGGCGGGAGGGCTAAAGAGCAGTTCTTC. Translation gives CASSFRGGGRAKEQFF.